One sample yielded the 20 T cell receptor beta chains listed below, sequenced in a study of identical twins. TCRdb re-called the 5' RACE reads through MiXCR, storing one row per CDR3 protein. In the table there are some 690,000 distinct CDR3 sequences, 20% to 25% of which are singletons. The same sample was also used in a study of T cells expressing NK-cell markers.

The sample was PBMCs. The receptors derive from a woman aged 18-29 years in good health.

This clonotype was seen a few times. V gene TRBV20-1 combines with J gene TRBJ2-5; possibly TRBD1 or TRBD2 for D (5 bases each). Germline assignment: CDR1 DFQATT and CDR2 SNEGSKA (reference sequence). Trimming removed 5 bases from V and 5 bases from J, with 9 bases in between. This CDR3 is 11 amino acids long. The CDR3: CSAGGGETQYF. The CDR3 coding sequence is TGCAGTGCTGGGGGTGGGGAGACCCAGTACTTC.

This clonotype was seen only a few times. V gene TRBV12-5 combines with J gene TRBJ2-1, with a weak D call TRBD2 (6 bases). V lost 5 bases, J lost 5 bases, and 19 bases lay in between. Germline V lookup: CDR1 LGHNT, CDR2 FRNRAP. This CDR3 is 16 amino acids long. The CDR3 DNA reads as TGTGCTAGTGGTACTGATATGGGACTTGCTCACAATGAGCAGTTCTTC. Its protein is CASGTDMGLAHNEQFF.

This clonotype was picked up a small number of times. The gene calls are TRBV5-1 and TRBJ2-1; no definite D call. The CDR3 length is 11 residues. Germline assignment: CDR1 SGHRS and CDR2 YFSETQ. Trimming left V 2 bases short and J 9 bases short, with 6 bases between. Here the CDR3 DNA reads TGCGCCAGCAGCTTCGCCTCTGAGCAGTTCTTC. Protein product: CASSFASEQFF.

This clonotype was counted only a few times. V is TRBV3-1 and J is TRBJ2-7; 12 nucleotides match TRBD2. V was pared by 5 bases and J by 5 bases, with 4 bases of the junction left unmatched. The CDR3 contains 14 residues. Germline-derived CDR1 and CDR2 are LGHDT and YNNKEL (reference sequence). Written as DNA, the CDR3 is TGTGCCAGCAGCTCACTAGCGGGAGGAAACGAGCAGTACTTC. Protein: CASSSLAGGNEQYF.

The sample holds many counts of this clonotype. This rearrangement joins TRBV5-5 to TRBJ1-2; 7 bases agree with TRBD1. The V segment lost 1 base and the J segment 3 bases; nucleotides outside the gene matches: 12. The CDR3 has 17 amino acids. The germline CDR1 and CDR2 sequences are SGHKS and YYEKEE (reference sequence). The CDR3 reads CASSLNPRQGLDYGYTF. Written as DNA, the CDR3 is TGTGCCAGCAGCTTGAACCCCCGACAGGGTCTGGACTATGGCTACACCTTC.

This clonotype was found many times. V usage is TRBV29-1 and J usage is TRBJ2-3; TRBD2 is a possible D gene (6 bases). Looked up from germline, CDR1 is SQVTM and CDR2 is ANQGSEA. The CDR3 loop spans 14 amino acids. V was pared by 3 bases and J by 4 bases, with 14 bases between. The CDR3 region is CSVEGGNGADTQYF. CDR3 DNA sequence: TGCAGCGTTGAGGGCGGGAACGGTGCAGATACGCAGTATTTT.

This clonotype was counted between two and nine times. The chain is built from TRBV29-1 and TRBJ2-7; no clear D. Germline loops: CDR1 SQVTM, CDR2 ANQGSEA. V was shortened by 5 bases and J by 3 bases, with 8 bases between the two germline ends. The CDR3 totals 11 residues. CDR3 amino acids: CSVRRDYEQYF. The CDR3 DNA sequence: TGCAGCGTTCGTAGAGACTACGAGCAGTACTTC.

This clonotype was picked up a small number of times. V gene TRBV6-2 or TRBV6-3 combines with J gene TRBJ2-7, with D perhaps TRBD2 (5 bases). The germline CDR1 and CDR2 sequences are MNHEY and SVGEGT. This CDR3 comprises 14 residues. The V end was cut by 6 bases, the J end by 1 base, with 13 bases between. The CDR3 here is CASSRFRESYEQYF. The CDR3 DNA reads TGTGCCAGCAGCCGATTTAGGGAGTCCTACGAGCAGTACTTC.

The V gene is TRBV20-1, the J gene TRBJ2-1; D call uncertain. Germline assignment: CDR1 DFQATT and CDR2 SNEGSKA (reference sequence). V shed 0 bases and J shed 3 bases, with 6 bases lying between them. The CDR3 has 13 residues. For the CDR3, the DNA is TGCAGTGCTAGAGACGGCATCTACAATGAGCAGTTCTTC. Its translation: CSARDGIYNEQFF.

The gene calls are TRBV12-3 or TRBV12-4 and TRBJ2-7, with D possibly TRBD1 on 7 matching bases. V was pared by 9 bases and J by 2 bases, with 20 bases between. This CDR3 spans 15 amino acids. The CDR3 DNA reads as TGTGCCAGTTCGCGGGGTCTGGGGACAGCCTACGAGCAGTACTTC. Translating gives CASSRGLGTAYEQYF.

This clonotype was counted a few times. V gene TRBV12-3 or TRBV12-4 combines with J gene TRBJ2-1; 12 bases are shared with TRBD2. The junction had 5 bases not matched to a gene; V was cut back by 3 bases and J by 8 bases. The CDR3 is 15 amino acids. The CDR3 nucleotides are TGTGCCAGCAGTTTTCTAGCGGGAGGGCCCGATGAGCAGTTCTTC. As protein: CASSFLAGGPDEQFF.

This clonotype was counted only a few times. The chain joins TRBV20-1 to TRBJ1-2, with 9 bases aligning to TRBD1. J gave up 5 bases and V 4 bases, and 8 bases lay outside the gene matches. The CDR3 contains 14 residues. Germline assignment: CDR1 DFQATT and CDR2 SNEGSKA (reference sequence). CDR3 region: CSAIRSGTGYGYTF. CDR3 bases: TGCAGTGCTATCAGATCCGGGACAGGGTATGGCTACACCTTC.

The chain couples TRBV20-1 to TRBJ2-7; no clear D. Trimming took off 1 base at V and 2 bases at J, with 6 bases between the two ends. Germline values: CDR1 DFQATT, CDR2 SNEGSKA (reference sequence). CDR3 length equals 12 residues. CDR3 amino acids: CSARGETYEQYF. The CDR3 nucleotides are TGCAGTGCTAGAGGAGAAACCTACGAGCAGTACTTC.

This clonotype was detected a few times. The chain combines TRBV20-1 with TRBJ2-3, with 9 nucleotides matching TRBD2. V lost 6 bases and J lost 0; bases outside the gene matches: 4. CDR3 length: 14 amino acids. Germline V gene lookup returns CDR1 DFQATT and CDR2 SNEGSKA (reference sequence). CDR3: CSAAGGGSTDTQYF. In DNA form, the CDR3 reads TGCAGTGCGGCGGGGGGGGGAAGCACAGATACGCAGTATTTT.

The chain combines TRBV10-3 with TRBJ2-1; D unresolved. Trimming shortened V by 2 bases and J by 2 bases, and 10 bases separated the two germline ends. The CDR3 spans 15 residues. Per the germline V gene, CDR1 is ENHRY and CDR2 is SYGVKD. DNA for the CDR3: TGTGCCATCAGTGAGCCGACACTCACCTACAATGAGCAGTTCTTC. This sequence encodes CAISEPTLTYNEQFF.

V gene TRBV20-1 combines with J gene TRBJ2-7; tentative D call: TRBD2 (5 bases). The CDR3 consists of 17 residues. V was cut by 3 bases and J by 3 bases, with 24 bases left in between. Per the germline V gene, CDR1 is DFQATT and CDR2 is SNEGSKA (reference sequence). The CDR3 DNA sequence: TGCAGTGCTAGGGGCAAGGCTGAGGGCAAGTTCGTCTACGAGCAGTACTTC. As protein: CSARGKAEGKFVYEQYF.

The chain links TRBV6-4 to TRBJ2-3; D is possibly TRBD1 or TRBD2 (5 bases each). With 3 bases removed from V and 1 base from J, the gap between germline ends came to 11 bases. CDR1 and CDR2 from the germline V gene are MRHNA and SNTAGT. The CDR3 runs 15 residues. The CDR3, as DNA: TGTGCCAGCAGTGAGAGGGGAGAGGGCACAGATACGCAGTATTTT. This gives the protein CASSERGEGTDTQYF.

The chain links TRBV6-1 to TRBJ2-2; 7 bases are a match to TRBD1. Germline assignment: CDR1 MNHNS and CDR2 SASEGT. The CDR3 runs to 16 residues. Trimming at V came to 6 bases and at J to 1 base, leaving 8 bases not matched to a gene. The CDR3 DNA sequence: TGTGCCAGCAGCCGAGTACGGACAGGGAACACCGGGGAGCTGTTTTTT. Amino acid sequence: CASSRVRTGNTGELFF.

As regards this clonotype: One end of the junction fails to match germline, which may point to a read error. This chain uses TRBV7-7 with TRBJ2-2, with 7 bases lining up with TRBD2. In germline, CDR1 is SSHAT, CDR2 FNYEAQ (reference sequence). The CDR3 length is 17 residues. CDR3 nucleotides: TGTGCTAGCAGCCCGACGGGGGGTCCTTCGGGCACCGGGGAGCTGTTTTTT. This encodes CASSPTGGPSGTGELFF.

This clonotype has a handful of counts. This chain joins TRBV7-2 and TRBJ2-1; D is possibly TRBD2 (6 bases). The V gene's germline CDR1 is SGHTA and CDR2 FQGNSA. Trimming left V 3 bases short and J 0 bases short, with 15 bases between. This CDR3 is 17 amino acids long. CDR3: CASSFPTRGSSYNEQFF. CDR3 DNA: TGTGCCAGCAGCTTCCCGACTAGAGGAAGCTCCTACAATGAGCAGTTCTTC. The full variable domain, in which reference TRBV7-2 and TRBJ2-1 provide the parts outside the CDR3, is GAGVSQSPSNKVTEKGKDVELRCDPISGHTALYWYRQSLGQGLEFLIYFQGNSAPDKSGLPSDRFSAERTGGSVSTLTIQRTQQEDSAVYLCASSFPTRGSSYNEQFFGPGTRLTVL.